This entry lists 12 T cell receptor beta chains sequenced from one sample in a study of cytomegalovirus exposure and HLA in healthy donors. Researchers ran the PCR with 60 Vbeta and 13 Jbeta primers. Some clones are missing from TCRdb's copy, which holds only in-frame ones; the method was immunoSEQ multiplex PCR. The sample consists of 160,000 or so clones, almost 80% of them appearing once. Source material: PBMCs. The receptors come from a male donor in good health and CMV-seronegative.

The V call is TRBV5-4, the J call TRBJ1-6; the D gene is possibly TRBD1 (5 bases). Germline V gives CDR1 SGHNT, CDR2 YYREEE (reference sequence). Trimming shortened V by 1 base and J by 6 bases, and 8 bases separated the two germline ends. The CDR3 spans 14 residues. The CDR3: CASSLWQGNSPLHF. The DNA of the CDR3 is TGTGCCAGCAGCTTGTGGCAGGGTAATTCACCCCTCCACTTT.

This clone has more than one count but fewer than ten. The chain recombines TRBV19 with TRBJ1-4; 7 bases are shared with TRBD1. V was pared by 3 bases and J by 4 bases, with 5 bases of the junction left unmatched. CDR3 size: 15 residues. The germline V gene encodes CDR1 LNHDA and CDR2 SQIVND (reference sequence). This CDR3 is CASSIAAGGNEKLFF. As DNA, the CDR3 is TGTGCCAGTAGTATTGCGGCAGGGGGTAATGAAAAACTGTTTTTT.

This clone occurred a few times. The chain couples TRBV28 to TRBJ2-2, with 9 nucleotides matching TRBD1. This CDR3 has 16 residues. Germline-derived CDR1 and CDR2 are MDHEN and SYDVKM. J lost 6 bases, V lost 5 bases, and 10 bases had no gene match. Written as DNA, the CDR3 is TGTGCCAGCAGTCTAGGACAGGGGATTCAAGCCGGGGAGCTGTTTTTT. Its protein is CASSLGQGIQAGELFF. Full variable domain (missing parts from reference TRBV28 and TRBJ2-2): DVKVTQSSRYLVKRTGEKVFLECVQDMDHENMFWYRQDPGLGLRLIYFSYDVKMKEKGDIPEGYSVSREKKERFSLILESASTNQTSMYLCASSLGQGIQAGELFFGEGSRLTVL.

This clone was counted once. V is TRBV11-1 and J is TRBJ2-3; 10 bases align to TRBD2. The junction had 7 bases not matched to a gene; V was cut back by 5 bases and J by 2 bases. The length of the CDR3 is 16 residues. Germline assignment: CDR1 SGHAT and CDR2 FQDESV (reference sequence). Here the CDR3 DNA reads TGTGCCAGCAGCCCAAAGAGCGGGGGGGCCACAGATACGCAGTATTTT. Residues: CASSPKSGGATDTQYF.

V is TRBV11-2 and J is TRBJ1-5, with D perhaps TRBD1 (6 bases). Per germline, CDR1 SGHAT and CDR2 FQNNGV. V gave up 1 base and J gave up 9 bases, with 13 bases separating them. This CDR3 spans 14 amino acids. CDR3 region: CASSLGVGTSPQHF. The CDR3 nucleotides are TGTGCCAGCAGCTTAGGGGTCGGGACATCGCCCCAGCATTTT.

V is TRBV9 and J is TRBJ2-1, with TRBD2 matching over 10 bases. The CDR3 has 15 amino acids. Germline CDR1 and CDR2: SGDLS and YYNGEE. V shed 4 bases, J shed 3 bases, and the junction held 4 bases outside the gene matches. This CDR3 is CASSKTSGHYNEQFF. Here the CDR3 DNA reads TGTGCCAGCAGCAAGACTAGCGGGCACTACAATGAGCAGTTCTTC.

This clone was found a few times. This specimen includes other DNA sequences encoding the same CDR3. CDR3 loop: CASSQDRLSYNEQFF. In DNA, the CDR3 is TGCGCCAGCAGCCAGGACAGGCTATCCTACAATGAGCAGTTCTTC. The rearrangement links TRBV4-3 to TRBJ2-1; TRBD1 matches 7 bases. Per germline, CDR1 LGHNA and CDR2 YSLEER. With 3 bases clipped from V and 1 base from J, the junction kept 3 bases outside the gene matches. CDR3 length equals 15 residues.

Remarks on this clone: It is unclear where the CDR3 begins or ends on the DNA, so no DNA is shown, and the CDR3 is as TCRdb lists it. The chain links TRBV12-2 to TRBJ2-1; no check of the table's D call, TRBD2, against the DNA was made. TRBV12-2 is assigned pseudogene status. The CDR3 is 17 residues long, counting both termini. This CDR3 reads CASRLFFGEGSRNEQFF.

CDR3 sequence reads: CATSRDLGRAYEQYF. The CDR3 nucleotides are TGTGCCACCAGCAGAGATCTGGGCAGGGCCTACGAGCAGTACTTC. This chain connects TRBV15 to TRBJ2-7; a possible D gene is TRBD1 (5 bases). The CDR3 covers 15 residues. Trimming left V 0 bases short and J 2 bases short, with 11 bases between. Germline assignment: CDR1 LNHNV and CDR2 YYDKDF (reference sequence).

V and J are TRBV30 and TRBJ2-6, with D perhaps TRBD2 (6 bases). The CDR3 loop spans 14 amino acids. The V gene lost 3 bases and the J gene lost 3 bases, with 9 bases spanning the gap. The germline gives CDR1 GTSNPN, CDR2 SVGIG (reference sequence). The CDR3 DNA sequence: TGTGCCTGGAGAAGAGCGGGTGGGGCCAACGTCCTGACTTTC. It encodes CAWRRAGGANVLTF.

Here the CDR3 DNA reads TGTGCCAGCAGCCTAGGGGGACAGGGGCGGGAGACCCAGTACTTC. This sequence encodes CASSLGGQGRETQYF. This chain connects TRBV7-2 to TRBJ2-5; 10 positions match TRBD1. This CDR3 is 15 amino acids long. Germline V gene data show CDR1 as SGHTA and CDR2 as FQGNSA. V gave up 5 bases and J gave up 5 bases; unmatched junction bases: 8.

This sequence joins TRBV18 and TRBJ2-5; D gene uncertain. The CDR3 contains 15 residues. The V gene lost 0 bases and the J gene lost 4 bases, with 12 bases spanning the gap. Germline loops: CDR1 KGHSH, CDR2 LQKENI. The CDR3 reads CASSPPEQPRETQYF. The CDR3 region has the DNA TGTGCCAGCTCACCACCTGAACAGCCACGAGAGACCCAGTACTTC.